One T cell receptor (beta chain) is described in this entry. The record originates from a study of blood T cell repertoires in COVID-19. Whole-study context: There were acute and convalescent COVID-19 samples, and they came from the United States, Italy and Spain. T cells, B-cell-depleted T cells, or PBMCs supplied cDNA or gDNA.

Germline values: CDR1 SGHNT, CDR2 YYREEE (reference sequence). V shed 3 bases and J 3 bases; nucleotides not matched to a gene: 5. This CDR3 spans 15 amino acids. How the authors handled the data: Amplification of reference gene primers provided the estimated nucleated cell counts. Only in-frame clones appear in the TCRdb table, and some are missing; sequencing was by immunoSEQ multiplex PCR. V and J calls and clone size are copied from that table; D and trimming were computed from the DNA. The sample has 20,000 to 25,000 clones; about four fifths are singletons. The sample consisted of peripheral blood. This clonotype was obtained from a man aged 40-50 years with acute or convalescent COVID-19. The chain recombines TRBV5-4 with TRBJ2-4, with TRBD1 matching over 8 bases. The CDR3 spells CASSSPDRDKNIQYF. CDR3 DNA: TGTGCCAGCAGCTCCCCGGACAGGGACAAAAACATTCAGTACTTC.